Listed below are T cell receptor beta chains from one sample, sequenced in a study of T cell responses to AZD1222 COVID-19 vaccine. This table comes from immunoSEQ multiplex PCR, and its TCRdb copy is limited to in-frame clones, with some not included. The sample has roughly 110,000 clones, 70% to 90% seen once. The input for sequencing was peripheral blood, taken on day 0 of AZD1222 vaccination. These receptors originate from an adult in good health. Each CDR3 is given with its conserved first and last residue. A D gene is named only where the DNA matches it firmly. The size entry is marked missing in some rows and otherwise reads once, few, many or a size class.

J: TRBJ2-7; V: TRBV6-1; D: TRBD2; size: once; DNA: TGTGCCAGCAGTGAACCCCAAAGCGGGAGGTCCTACGAGCAGTACTTC; CDR3: CASSEPQSGRSYEQYF
J: TRBJ2-2; V: TRBV30; D: NA; size: once; DNA: TGTGCCTGGAGTGGGCTCCCTGGGACCGGGGAGCTGTTTTTT; CDR3: CAWSGLPGTGELFF
J: TRBJ1-4; V: TRBV28; D: NA; size: NA; DNA: TGTGCCAGCATGAGACAGGCAACTAATGAAAAACTGTTTTTT; CDR3: CASMRQATNEKLFF
J: TRBJ2-2; V: TRBV5-1; D: TRBD1; size: few; DNA: TGCGCCAGCAGCTTGGGACAGGGGTTCAAGAACACCGGGGAGCTGTTTTTT; CDR3: CASSLGQGFKNTGELFF
J: TRBJ1-6; V: TRBV6-2/TRBV6-3; D: TRBD1; size: NA; DNA: TGTGCCAGCAGTTCACGGACAGGGAGTAATTCACCCCTCCACTTT; CDR3: CASSSRTGSNSPLHF
J: TRBJ1-5; V: TRBV6-5; D: NA; size: NA; DNA: TGTGCCAGCAGACATGAACCCGGGAGCAATCAGCCCCAGCATTTT; CDR3: CASRHEPGSNQPQHF
J: TRBJ1-3; V: TRBV7-2; D: NA; size: NA; DNA: TGTGCCAGCAGCTTATTACACTCTGGAAACACCATATATTTT; CDR3: CASSLLHSGNTIYF
J: TRBJ2-1; V: TRBV5-1; D: TRBD1; size: NA; DNA: TGCGCCAGCAGCTTGGCCCCGGGACAGGGGTTCAATGAGCAGTTCTTC; CDR3: CASSLAPGQGFNEQFF
J: TRBJ2-3; V: TRBV10-3; D: NA; size: NA; DNA: TGTGCCATCAGTTCTCAGGCAGATACGCAGTATTTT; CDR3: CAISSQADTQYF
J: TRBJ1-4; V: TRBV7-9; D: NA; size: NA; DNA: TGTGCCAGCAGCTTGGAGAGGGTGGCGGAAAAACTGTTTTTT; CDR3: CASSLERVAEKLFF